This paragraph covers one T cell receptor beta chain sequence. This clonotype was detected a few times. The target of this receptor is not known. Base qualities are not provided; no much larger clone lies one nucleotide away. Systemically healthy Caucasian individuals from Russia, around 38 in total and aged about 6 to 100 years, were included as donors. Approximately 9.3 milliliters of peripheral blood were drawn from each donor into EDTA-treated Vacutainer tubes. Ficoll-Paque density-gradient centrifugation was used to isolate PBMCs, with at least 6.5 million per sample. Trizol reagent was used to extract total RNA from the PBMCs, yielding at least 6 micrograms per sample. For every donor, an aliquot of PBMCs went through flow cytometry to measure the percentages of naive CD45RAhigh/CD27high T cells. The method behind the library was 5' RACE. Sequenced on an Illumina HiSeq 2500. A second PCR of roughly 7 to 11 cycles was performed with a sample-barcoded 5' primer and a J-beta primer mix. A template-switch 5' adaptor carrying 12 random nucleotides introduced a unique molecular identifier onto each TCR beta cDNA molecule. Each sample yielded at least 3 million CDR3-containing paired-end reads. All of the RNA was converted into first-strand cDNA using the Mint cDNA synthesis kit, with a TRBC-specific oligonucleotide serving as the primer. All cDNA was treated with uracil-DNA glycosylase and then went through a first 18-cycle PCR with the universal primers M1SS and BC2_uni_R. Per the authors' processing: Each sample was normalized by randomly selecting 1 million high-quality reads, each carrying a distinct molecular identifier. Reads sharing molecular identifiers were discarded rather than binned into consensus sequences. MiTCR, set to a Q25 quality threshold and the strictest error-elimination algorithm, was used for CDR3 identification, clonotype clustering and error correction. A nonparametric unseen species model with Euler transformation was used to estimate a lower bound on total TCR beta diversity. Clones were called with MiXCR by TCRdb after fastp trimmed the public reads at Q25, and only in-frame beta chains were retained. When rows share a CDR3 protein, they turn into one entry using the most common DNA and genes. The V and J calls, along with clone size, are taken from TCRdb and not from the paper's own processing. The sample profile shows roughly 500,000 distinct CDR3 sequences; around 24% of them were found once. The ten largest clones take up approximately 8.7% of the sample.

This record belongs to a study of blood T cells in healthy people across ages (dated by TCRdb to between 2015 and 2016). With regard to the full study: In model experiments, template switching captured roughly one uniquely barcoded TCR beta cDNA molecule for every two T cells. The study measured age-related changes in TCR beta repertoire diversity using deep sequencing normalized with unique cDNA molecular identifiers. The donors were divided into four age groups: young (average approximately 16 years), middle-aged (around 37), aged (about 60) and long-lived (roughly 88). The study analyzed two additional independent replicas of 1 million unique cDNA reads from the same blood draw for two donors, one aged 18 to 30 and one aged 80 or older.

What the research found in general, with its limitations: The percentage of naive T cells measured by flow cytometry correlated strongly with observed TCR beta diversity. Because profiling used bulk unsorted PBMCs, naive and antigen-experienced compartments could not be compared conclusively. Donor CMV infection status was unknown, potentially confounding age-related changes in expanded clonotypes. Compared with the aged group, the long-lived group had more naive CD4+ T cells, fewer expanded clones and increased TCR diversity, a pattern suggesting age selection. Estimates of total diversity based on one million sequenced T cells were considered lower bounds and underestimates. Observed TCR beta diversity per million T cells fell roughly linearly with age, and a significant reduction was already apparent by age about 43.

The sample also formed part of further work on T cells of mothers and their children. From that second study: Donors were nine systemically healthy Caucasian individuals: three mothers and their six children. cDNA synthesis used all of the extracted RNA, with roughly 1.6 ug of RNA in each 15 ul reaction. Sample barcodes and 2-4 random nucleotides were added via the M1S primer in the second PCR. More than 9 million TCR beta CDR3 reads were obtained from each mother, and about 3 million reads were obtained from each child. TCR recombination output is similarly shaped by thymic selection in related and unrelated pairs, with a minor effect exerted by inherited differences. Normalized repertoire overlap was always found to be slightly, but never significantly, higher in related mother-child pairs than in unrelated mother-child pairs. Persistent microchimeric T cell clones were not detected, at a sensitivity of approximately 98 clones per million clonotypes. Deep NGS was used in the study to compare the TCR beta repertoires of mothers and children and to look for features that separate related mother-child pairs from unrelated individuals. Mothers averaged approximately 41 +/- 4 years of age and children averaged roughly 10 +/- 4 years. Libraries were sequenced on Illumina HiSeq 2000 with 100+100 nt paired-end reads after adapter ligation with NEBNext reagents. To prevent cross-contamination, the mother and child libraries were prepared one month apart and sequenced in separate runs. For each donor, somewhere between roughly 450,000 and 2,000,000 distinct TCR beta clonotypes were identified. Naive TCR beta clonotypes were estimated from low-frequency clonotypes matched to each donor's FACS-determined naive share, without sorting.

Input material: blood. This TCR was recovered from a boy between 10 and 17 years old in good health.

Here the CDR3 is given as CASRRPDRRTYEQYF. The nucleotide sequence reads TGTGCCAGCAGGAGACCGGACAGGAGAACCTACGAGCAGTACTTC. The sequence links TRBV21-1 to TRBJ2-7. TRBV21-1 is described as a pseudogene. There are 15 amino acids in the CDR3, from cysteine to phenylalanine inclusive. Only the CDR3 DNA stays, 45 bases, in frame from base 1.